This T cell receptor (beta chain) was profiled in a study of T cell changes during pregnancy in multiple sclerosis. V lost 3 bases to trimming and J lost 0 bases, with 10 bases between them. The germline gives CDR1 SGDLS, CDR2 YYNGEE. The CDR3 loop spans 15 amino acids. Method: immunoSEQ multiplex PCR; TCRdb's copy keeps in-frame clones and lacks some. The data contain about 100,000 clones, roughly 90% of them singletons. This TCR was recovered from a female donor with multiple sclerosis, enrolled in a pregnancy study. The material was peripheral blood, obtained after pregnancy. The chain employs TRBV9 and TRBJ1-3; D gene unclear. In DNA, the CDR3 is TGTGCCAGCAGCGCCGGTCTTGACTCTGGAAACACCATATATTTT. This codes for CASSAGLDSGNTIYF. The whole variable domain, remainder taken from reference TRBV9 and TRBJ1-3, is DSGVTQTPKHLITATGQRVTLRCSPRSGDLSVYWYQQSLDQGLQFLIQYYNGEERAKGNILERFSAQQFPDLHSELNLSSLELGDSALYFCASSAGLDSGNTIYFGEGSWLTVV.